This TCR beta chain stems from a study of control samples from healthy donors and cancer patients. This CDR3 spans 17 amino acids. The junction had 14 bases not matched to a gene; V was cut back by 2 bases and J by 7 bases. In germline, CDR1 is MNHNS, CDR2 SASEGT. Some clones are missing from TCRdb's copy, which holds only in-frame ones; the method was immunoSEQ multiplex PCR. There are more than 5,500 clones in the sample; around 72% occur only once, and about 7.3% lies in the top ten. The TCR comes from a male donor with melanoma. V and J are TRBV6-1 and TRBJ2-7, with 10 nucleotides matching TRBD1. Source material: formalin-fixed, paraffin-embedded tissue. CDR3 coding DNA: TGTGCCAGCAGTGAAAAGTCGGTGGGGACAGGGGTGGGGGAGCAGTACTTC. Translation: CASSEKSVGTGVGEQYF.